A selection of T cell receptor beta chains follows, all from one sample in a study of blood T cell repertoires in COVID-19. Sequencing used immunoSEQ multiplex PCR; TCRdb keeps in-frame clones, though not all of them. The profile shows some 290,000 clones, around 92% of them singletons. The sequenced material came from PBMCs or T cells enriched from blood (not recorded which). All receptors come from a woman under 40 who had recovered from COVID-19. Each CDR3 is given with its conserved first and last residue. The order of the fields is V gene, J gene, clone size, D gene, CDR3 protein, CDR3 DNA. The D gene is left open where the match is weak. Size is omitted from some rows. Given values are once, few, many or a class for expanded clones.

TRBV6-5	TRBJ1-3	NA	NA	CASKRGLSGNTIYF	TGTGCCAGCAAGAGAGGTTTATCTGGAAACACCATATATTTT
TRBV10-3	TRBJ1-1	NA	NA	CATTPQGLNTEAFF	TGTGCCACCACACCTCAGGGGTTGAACACTGAAGCTTTCTTT
TRBV4-1	TRBJ2-1	NA	TRBD2	CASSQDSGTSAYNEQFF	TGCGCCAGCAGCCAAGATAGCGGGACATCGGCGTACAATGAGCAGTTCTTC
TRBV18	TRBJ1-1	NA	TRBD1	CASSQGQGRDTEAFF	TGTGCCAGCTCACAAGGACAGGGAAGGGACACTGAAGCTTTCTTT
TRBV5-6	TRBJ2-7	NA	NA	CASSPSVIDYEQYF	TGTGCCAGCAGCCCGTCGGTAATAGACTACGAGCAGTACTTC
TRBV27	TRBJ2-7	few	TRBD2	CASSSRLAGSYEQYF	TGTGCCAGCAGTTCACGACTAGCGGGAAGCTACGAGCAGTACTTC
TRBV11-2	TRBJ2-3	NA	TRBD1	CASERDRVADTQYF	TGTGCCAGCGAGCGGGACAGGGTGGCAGATACGCAGTATTTT
TRBV5-4	TRBJ1-1	NA	NA	CASREFGLMNTEAFF	TGTGCCAGCAGGGAGTTCGGACTTATGAACACTGAAGCTTTCTTT
TRBV28	TRBJ2-7	NA	TRBD1	CASSLPPQDRNRYEQYF	TGTGCCAGCAGTTTACCACCCCAGGACAGGAATCGCTACGAGCAGTACTTC
TRBV2	TRBJ2-5	NA	NA	CASSGTFETQYF	TGTGCCAGCAGCGGGACTTTCGAGACCCAGTACTTC
TRBV5-6	TRBJ2-7	once	NA	CASSRIDSFVGEQYF	TGTGCCAGCAGCCGCATAGACAGTTTCGTTGGGGAGCAGTACTTC
TRBV7-6	TRBJ1-3	NA	NA	CASSLDSGNTIYF	TGTGCCAGCAGCTTAGATTCAGGAAACACCATATATTTT
TRBV28	TRBJ1-6	NA	NA	CASIQQLGSPLHF	TGTGCCAGCATTCAACAGCTTGGATCACCCCTCCACTTT
TRBV3-1/TRBV3-2	TRBJ1-5	NA	NA	CASSLGTSNQPQHF	TGTGCCAGCAGCCTAGGGACAAGCAATCAGCCCCAGCATTTT
TRBV4-2	TRBJ1-5	NA	NA	CASSPRVRVQYQPQHF	TGTGCCAGCAGTCCAAGGGTCAGGGTCCAATATCAGCCCCAGCATTTT
TRBV7-6	TRBJ2-1	NA	TRBD1	CASSPGTVTDNEQFF	TGTGCCAGCAGCCCCGGGACAGTGACAGACAATGAGCAGTTCTTC
TRBV18	TRBJ2-7	NA	TRBD1	CASSPRRGPYEQYF	TGTGCCAGCTCACCACGCAGGGGGCCCTACGAGCAGTACTTC
TRBV28	TRBJ1-2	NA	NA	CASSSPQVSNGYTF	TGTGCCAGCAGTAGCCCACAGGTTTCCAATGGCTACACCTTC
TRBV7-2	TRBJ2-7	once	NA	CASSLVVGGADVYEQYF	TGTGCCAGCAGCTTAGTCGTCGGCGGAGCGGACGTCTACGAGCAGTACTTC
TRBV10-2	TRBJ1-4	NA	TRBD1	CASSEPGQGDLNEKLFF	TGCGCCAGCAGTGAGCCTGGACAGGGCGACTTGAATGAAAAACTGTTTTTT
TRBV28	TRBJ2-1	once	TRBD1	CASSPRQGLSYNEQFF	TGTGCCAGCAGTCCAAGACAGGGCCTCTCCTACAATGAGCAGTTCTTC
TRBV4-1	TRBJ1-2	NA	NA	CASSPPHRAHGYTF	TGCGCCAGCAGCCCCCCCCACAGGGCCCATGGCTACACCTTC